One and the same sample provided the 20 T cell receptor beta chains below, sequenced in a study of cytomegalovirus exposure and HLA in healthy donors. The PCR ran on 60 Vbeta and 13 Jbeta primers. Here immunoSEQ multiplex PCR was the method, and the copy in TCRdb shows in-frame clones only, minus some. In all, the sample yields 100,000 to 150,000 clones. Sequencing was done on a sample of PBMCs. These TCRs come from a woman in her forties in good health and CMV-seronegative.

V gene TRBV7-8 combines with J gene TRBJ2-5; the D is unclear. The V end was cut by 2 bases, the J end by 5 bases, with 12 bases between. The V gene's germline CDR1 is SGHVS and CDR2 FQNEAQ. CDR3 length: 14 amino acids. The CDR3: CASSLSEATETQYF. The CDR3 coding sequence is TGTGCCAGCAGCTTATCCGAAGCTACTGAGACCCAGTACTTC. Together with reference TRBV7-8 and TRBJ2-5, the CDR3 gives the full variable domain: GAGVSQSPRYKVAKRGQDVALRCDPISGHVSLFWYQQALGQGPEFLTYFQNEAQLDKSGLPSDRFFAERPEGSVSTLKIQRTQQEDSAVYLCASSLSEATETQYFGPGTRLLVL.

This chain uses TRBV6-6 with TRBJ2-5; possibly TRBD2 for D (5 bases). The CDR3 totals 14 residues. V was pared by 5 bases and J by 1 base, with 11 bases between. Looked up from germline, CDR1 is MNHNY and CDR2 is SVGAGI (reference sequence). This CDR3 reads CASSASRGQETQYF. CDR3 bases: TGTGCCAGCAGTGCCTCACGGGGCCAAGAGACCCAGTACTTC.

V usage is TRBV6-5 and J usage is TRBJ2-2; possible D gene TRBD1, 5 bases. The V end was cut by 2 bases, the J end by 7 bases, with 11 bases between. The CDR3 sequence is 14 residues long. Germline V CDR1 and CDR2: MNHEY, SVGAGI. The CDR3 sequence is CASSYRGSGGELFF. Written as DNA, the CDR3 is TGTGCCAGCAGTTACAGGGGCAGTGGCGGGGAGCTGTTTTTT.

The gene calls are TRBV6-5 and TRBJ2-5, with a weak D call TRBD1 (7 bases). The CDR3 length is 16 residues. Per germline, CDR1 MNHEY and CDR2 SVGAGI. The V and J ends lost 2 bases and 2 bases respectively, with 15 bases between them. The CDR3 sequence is CASSYGGTEPQETQYF. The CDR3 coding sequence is TGTGCCAGCAGTTACGGGGGGACAGAACCTCAAGAGACCCAGTACTTC.

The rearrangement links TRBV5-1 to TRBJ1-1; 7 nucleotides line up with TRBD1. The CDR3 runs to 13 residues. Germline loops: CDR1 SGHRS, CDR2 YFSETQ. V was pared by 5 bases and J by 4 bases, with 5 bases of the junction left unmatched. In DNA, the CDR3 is TGCGCCAGCAGACTTCAGGGGGGCACTGAAGCTTTCTTT. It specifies CASRLQGGTEAFF.

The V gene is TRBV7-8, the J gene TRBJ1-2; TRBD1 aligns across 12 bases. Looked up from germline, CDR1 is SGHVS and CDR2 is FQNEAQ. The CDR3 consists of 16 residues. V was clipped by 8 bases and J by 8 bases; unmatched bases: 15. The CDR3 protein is CASVLPRDRGLGGYTF. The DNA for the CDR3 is TGTGCCAGCGTACTACCTCGGGACAGGGGGCTTGGCGGCTACACCTTC.

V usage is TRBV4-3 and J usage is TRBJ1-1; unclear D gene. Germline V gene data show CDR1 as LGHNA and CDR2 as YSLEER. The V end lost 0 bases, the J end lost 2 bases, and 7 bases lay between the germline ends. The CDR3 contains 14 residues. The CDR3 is CASSQELRNTEAFF. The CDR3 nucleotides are TGCGCCAGCAGCCAAGAACTTCGAAACACTGAAGCTTTCTTT.

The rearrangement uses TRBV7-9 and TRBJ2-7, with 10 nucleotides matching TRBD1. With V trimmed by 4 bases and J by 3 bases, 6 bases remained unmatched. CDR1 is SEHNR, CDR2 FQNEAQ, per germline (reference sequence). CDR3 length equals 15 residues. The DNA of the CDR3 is TGTGCCAGCAGCTCTTGGACAGGGGGGAACTACGAGCAGTACTTC. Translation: CASSSWTGGNYEQYF.

CDR3 in amino acids: CASSRAGIGTEAFF. CDR3 DNA sequence: TGTGCCAGCAGCCGTGCGGGGATAGGCACTGAAGCTTTCTTT. This chain links TRBV28 with TRBJ1-1; D gene unclear. The CDR3 runs to 14 residues. V gave up 6 bases and J gave up 4 bases, with 15 bases separating them. Germline V CDR1 and CDR2: MDHEN, SYDVKM.

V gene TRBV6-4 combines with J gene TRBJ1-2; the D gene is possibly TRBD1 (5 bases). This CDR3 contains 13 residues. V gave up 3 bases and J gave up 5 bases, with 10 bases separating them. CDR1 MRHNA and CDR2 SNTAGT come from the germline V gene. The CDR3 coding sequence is TGTGCCAGCAGTGAGTCAGGGAGGTATGGCTACACCTTC. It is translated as CASSESGRYGYTF.

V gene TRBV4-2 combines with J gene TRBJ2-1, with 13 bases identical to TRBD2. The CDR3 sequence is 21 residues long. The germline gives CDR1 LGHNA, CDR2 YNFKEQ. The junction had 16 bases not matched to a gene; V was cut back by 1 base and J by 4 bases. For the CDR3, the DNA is TGTGCCAGCAGCCAAGCCCCCCCGACTAGCGGGGGGTCAATCCTTTACAATGAGCAGTTCTTC. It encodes CASSQAPPTSGGSILYNEQFF.

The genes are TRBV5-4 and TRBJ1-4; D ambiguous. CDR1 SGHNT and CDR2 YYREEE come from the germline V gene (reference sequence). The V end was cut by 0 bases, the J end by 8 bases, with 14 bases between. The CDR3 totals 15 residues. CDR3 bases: TGTGCCAGCAGCTTGGCCAACAGAGCCAGCGAAAAACTGTTTTTT. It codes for CASSLANRASEKLFF.

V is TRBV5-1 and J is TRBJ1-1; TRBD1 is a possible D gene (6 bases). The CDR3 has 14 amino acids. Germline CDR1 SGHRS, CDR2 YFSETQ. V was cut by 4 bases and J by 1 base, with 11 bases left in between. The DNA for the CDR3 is TGCGCCAGCAGCGCAAGGACAGAGAACACTGAAGCTTTCTTT. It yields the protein CASSARTENTEAFF.

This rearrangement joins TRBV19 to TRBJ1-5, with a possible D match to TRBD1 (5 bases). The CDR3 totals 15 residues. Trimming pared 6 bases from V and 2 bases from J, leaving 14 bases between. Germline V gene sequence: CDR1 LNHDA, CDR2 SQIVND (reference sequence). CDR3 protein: CASRGQGGGNQPQHF. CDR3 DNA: TGTGCCAGTAGGGGGCAGGGAGGGGGCAATCAGCCCCAGCATTTT.

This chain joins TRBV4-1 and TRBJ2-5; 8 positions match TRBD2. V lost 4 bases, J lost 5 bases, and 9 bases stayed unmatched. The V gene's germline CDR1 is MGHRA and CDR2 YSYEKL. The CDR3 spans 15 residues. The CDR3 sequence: CASSLDSGAWETQYF. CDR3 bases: TGCGCCAGCAGCCTAGATAGCGGGGCGTGGGAGACCCAGTACTTC.

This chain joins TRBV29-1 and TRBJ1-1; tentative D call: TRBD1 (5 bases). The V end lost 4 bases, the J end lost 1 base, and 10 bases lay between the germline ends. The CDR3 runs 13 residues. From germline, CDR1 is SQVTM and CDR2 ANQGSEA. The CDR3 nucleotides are TGCAGCGTTGTTCGGGGGACGAACACTGAAGCTTTCTTT. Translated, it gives CSVVRGTNTEAFF.

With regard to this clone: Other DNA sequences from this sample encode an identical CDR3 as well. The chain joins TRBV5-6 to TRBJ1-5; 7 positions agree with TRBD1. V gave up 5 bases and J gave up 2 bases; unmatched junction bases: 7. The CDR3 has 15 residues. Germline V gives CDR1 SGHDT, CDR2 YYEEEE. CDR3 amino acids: CASSAGQLGNQPQHF. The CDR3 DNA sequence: TGTGCCAGCAGTGCGGGACAGTTGGGCAATCAGCCCCAGCATTTT.

The CDR3 DNA reads TGTGCCAGCAGCGAACGTCACCCAGCGAACACCGGGGAGCTGTTTTTT. This codes for CASSERHPANTGELFF. The chain carries TRBV6-1 and TRBJ2-2, with D hard to call. There are 16 residues in the CDR3. The V gene lost 6 bases and the J gene lost 0 bases, with 14 bases spanning the gap. Germline V gene sequence: CDR1 MNHNS, CDR2 SASEGT.

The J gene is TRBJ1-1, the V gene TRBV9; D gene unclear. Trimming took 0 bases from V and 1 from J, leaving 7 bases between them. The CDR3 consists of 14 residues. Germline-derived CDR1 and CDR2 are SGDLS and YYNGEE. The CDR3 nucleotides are TGTGCCAGCAGCGTAGTCAGGTCGAACACTGAAGCTTTCTTT. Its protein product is CASSVVRSNTEAFF.

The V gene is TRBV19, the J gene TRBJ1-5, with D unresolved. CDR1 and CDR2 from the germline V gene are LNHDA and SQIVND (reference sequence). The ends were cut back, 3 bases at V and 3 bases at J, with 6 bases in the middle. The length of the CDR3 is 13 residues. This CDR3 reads CASSIFLNQPQHF. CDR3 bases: TGTGCCAGTAGTATCTTCCTCAATCAGCCCCAGCATTTT.